Only one count was recorded for the clone carrying this TCR beta chain. This specimen comes from a study of blood T cell repertoires in COVID-19. Study at large: Samples of COVID-19 (acute and convalescent) were obtained from the United States, Italy and Spain. PBMCs, B-cell-depleted T cells, or T cells provided the cDNA or gDNA that made up the material.

The CDR3 spans 17 residues. Trimming took 4 bases from V and 0 from J, leaving 16 bases between them. The germline gives CDR1 SQVTM, CDR2 ANQGSEA. Only in-frame clones appear in the TCRdb table, and some are missing; sequencing was by immunoSEQ multiplex PCR. The table has some 280,000 clones, 75% to 90% seen once. The chain uses TRBV29-1 and TRBJ2-6; maybe TRBD1 (5 bases). The sequencing sample was made of peripheral blood. This TCR came from a woman aged 40 to 50 who had recovered from COVID-19. CDR3 sequence (DNA): TGCAGCGTTGTTCTACGCGACAGCGCCTCTGGGGCCAACGTCCTGACTTTC. It translates to CSVVLRDSASGANVLTF.